A single sample gave rise to the 10 T cell receptor beta chains below, sequenced in a study of naive CD8 T cells in extremely preterm neonates. Sequencing used immunoSEQ multiplex PCR; TCRdb keeps in-frame clones, though not all of them. Found here are some 4,900 clones, around 97% of them singletons; the top ten hold over 0.4%. Cord blood came from elective full-term cesareans at about 35-41 weeks without labor or membrane rupture. The source material was naive CD8+ T cells from cord blood. These receptor sequences come from a newborn in good health.

J is TRBJ2-3 and V is TRBV18; D not resolved. This CDR3 comprises 14 residues. V lost 2 bases and J 0 bases, leaving 6 bases between the germline ends. Germline CDR1 KGHSH, CDR2 LQKENI. CDR3 DNA: TGTGCCAGCTCACCAACGAGGAGCACAGATACGCAGTATTTT. Its protein product is CASSPTRSTDTQYF.

This clone occurred a few times. The V call is TRBV27, the J call TRBJ1-2; weak D call: TRBD1 (5 bases). The CDR3 loop spans 17 amino acids. CDR1 and CDR2 from the germline V gene are MNHEY and SMNVEV (reference sequence). Trimming cost V 5 bases and J 8 bases, with 27 bases left between them. CDR3 amino acids: CASSPSGGERSPWGYTF. CDR3 bases: TGTGCCAGCAGTCCTTCGGGGGGAGAGAGGTCCCCTTGGGGCTACACCTTC.

This clone occurred once. The rearrangement uses TRBV7-2 and TRBJ2-5; 13 positions agree with TRBD2. Germline V CDR1 and CDR2: SGHTA, FQGNSA. V dropped 1 base and J dropped 2; count of bases not matched to a gene: 4. CDR3 length: 17 residues. CDR3 DNA: TGTGCCAGCAGCTTAGGCTCACTAGCGGGGGGGCAAGAGACCCAGTACTTC. This codes for CASSLGSLAGGQETQYF.

The chain has TRBV27 and TRBJ1-6, with TRBD1 as a possible D gene (6 bases). The CDR3 has 15 residues. Trimming left V 6 bases short and J 7 bases short, with 16 bases between. From germline, CDR1 is MNHEY and CDR2 SMNVEV (reference sequence). CDR3 loop: CASSMGRQANSPLHF. CDR3 DNA sequence: TGTGCCAGCAGCATGGGGCGACAGGCAAATTCACCCCTCCACTTT.

J is TRBJ2-2 and V is TRBV5-5; a possible D gene is TRBD2 (5 bases). V lost 4 bases, J lost 3 bases, and 19 bases lay in between. Germline V gene lookup returns CDR1 SGHKS and CDR2 YYEKEE (reference sequence). CDR3 length: 17 amino acids. The CDR3 sequence is CASSPADLALHTGELFF. The CDR3 coding sequence is TGTGCCAGCAGCCCGGCGGACTTGGCCCTCCACACCGGGGAGCTGTTTTTT.

The J gene is TRBJ2-2, the V gene TRBV5-4, with D possibly TRBD2 on 6 matching bases. Trimming took off 3 bases at V and 6 bases at J, with 9 bases between the two ends. This CDR3 comprises 13 residues. The germline V gene has CDR1 SGHNT and CDR2 YYREEE (reference sequence). The CDR3 loop is CASSSEGSGELFF. The CDR3 region has the DNA TGTGCCAGCAGCTCGGAGGGGTCCGGGGAGCTGTTTTTT.

This rearrangement joins TRBV13 to TRBJ2-6; D is ambiguous. CDR3 size: 18 residues. Germline CDR1 reads PRHDT; CDR2 reads FYEKMQ (reference sequence). The V end lost 3 bases, the J end lost 2 bases, and 17 bases lay between the germline ends. The CDR3 bases are TGTGCCAGCAGCTTCTCCAGGATAGAAGTAGCTGGGGCCAACGTCCTGACTTTC. Its translation: CASSFSRIEVAGANVLTF.

V usage is TRBV5-6 and J usage is TRBJ1-6; 7 bases are shared with TRBD1. Trimming took 1 base from V and 7 from J; bases not matched to a gene: 8. Per germline, CDR1 SGHDT and CDR2 YYEEEE. The CDR3 consists of 16 residues. CDR3 bases: TGTGCCAGCAGCTTGTTGACGGGACAGATCAATTCACCCCTCCACTTT. Translating gives CASSLLTGQINSPLHF. Variable domain in full (rest from reference TRBV5-6 and TRBJ1-6): DAGVTQSPTHLIKTRGQQVTLRCSPKSGHDTVSWYQQALGQGPQFIFQYYEEEERQRGNFPDRFSGHQFPNYSSELNVNALLLGDSALYLCASSLLTGQINSPLHFGNGTRLTVT.

This chain links TRBV5-1 with TRBJ2-1; TRBD1 matches at 8 bases. With V trimmed by 2 bases and J by 6 bases, 1 base remained unmatched. Per germline, CDR1 SGHRS and CDR2 YFSETQ. This CDR3 has 13 residues. CDR3 amino acids: CASSFTGGNEQFF. The CDR3 DNA reads as TGCGCCAGCAGCTTTACAGGGGGCAATGAGCAGTTCTTC.

The chain couples TRBV5-1 to TRBJ2-7; the match to TRBD1 covers 9 bases. V was clipped by 0 bases and J by 4 bases; unmatched bases: 2. Germline values: CDR1 SGHRS, CDR2 YFSETQ. The CDR3 runs to 14 residues. DNA for the CDR3: TGCGCCAGCAGCTTGGGACAGGGGGTTTACGAGCAGTACTTC. This gives the protein CASSLGQGVYEQYF.